The next 23 T cell receptor beta chains were all read from a single sample in a study of blood T cell repertoires in COVID-19. Only in-frame clones appear in the TCRdb table, and some are missing; sequencing was by immunoSEQ multiplex PCR. The sample lists under 150,000 clones; around four fifths were seen once. Sequencing input: peripheral blood. The receptors stem from a woman between 40 and 50 years old with active or convalescent COVID-19.

The V and J genes are TRBV10-3 and TRBJ2-7, with a tentative D call TRBD1 (6 bases). Between the trimmed V and J ends, which lost 2 bases and 5 bases, there was a span of 10 bases. The CDR3 is 13 amino acids. CDR1 ENHRY and CDR2 SYGVKD come from the germline V gene. The DNA for the CDR3 is TGTGCCATCAGTGAGACAGGGCTGAACGAGCAGTACTTC. It encodes CAISETGLNEQYF.

The chain is built from TRBV4-3 and TRBJ1-6; no firm D call. The CDR3 is 15 amino acids. The germline gives CDR1 LGHNA, CDR2 YSLEER. V shed 2 bases and J shed 4 bases, with 9 bases lying between them. In DNA, the CDR3 is TGCGCCAGCAGCCAATACGGGGTTTATAATTCACCCCTCCACTTT. The encoded protein is CASSQYGVYNSPLHF.

The rearrangement links TRBV5-4 to TRBJ1-4; D is uncertain. Per the germline V gene, CDR1 is SGHNT and CDR2 is YYREEE (reference sequence). Trimming pared 1 base from V and 3 bases from J, leaving 13 bases between. The CDR3 extends over 16 amino acids. The CDR3 is CASSLNPGEANEKLFF. In DNA, the CDR3 is TGTGCCAGCAGCTTGAACCCGGGAGAGGCTAATGAAAAACTGTTTTTT.

The V gene is TRBV6-4, the J gene TRBJ2-7; 8 bases map to TRBD1. This CDR3 spans 14 amino acids. Germline CDR1 reads MRHNA; CDR2 reads SNTAGT. Trimming removed 8 bases from V and 5 bases from J; junction bases left unmatched: 11. The CDR3: CASQGGTGWHEQYF. DNA of the CDR3: TGTGCCAGCCAAGGTGGGACAGGCTGGCACGAGCAGTACTTC.

A single count supports this clone. The chain combines TRBV3-1 (or the pseudogene TRBV3-2) with TRBJ1-5; TRBD1 matches 9 bases. V shed 3 bases, J shed 2 bases, and the junction held 2 bases outside the gene matches. CDR1 LGHDT and CDR2 YNNKEL come from the germline V gene (reference sequence). CDR3 length: 15 residues. CDR3 in amino acids: CASSQDRGGNQPQHF. The CDR3 nucleotides read TGTGCCAGCAGCCAGGACAGGGGAGGCAATCAGCCCCAGCATTTT.

The V gene is TRBV28, the J gene TRBJ1-5, with D possibly being TRBD1 (6 bases). Germline V CDR1 and CDR2: MDHEN, SYDVKM. The CDR3 contains 15 residues. V lost 7 bases to trimming and J lost 2 bases, with 15 bases between them. The CDR3 loop is CASTIRGAGNQPQHF. The CDR3 coding sequence is TGTGCCAGCACCATTCGGGGGGCAGGCAATCAGCCCCAGCATTTT.

The V call is TRBV10-1, the J call TRBJ1-1; 7 bases match TRBD1. The CDR3 sequence is 17 residues long. CDR1 and CDR2 from the germline V gene are WNHNN and SYGVQD (reference sequence). V lost 2 bases and J lost 0; bases outside the gene matches: 9. The CDR3 reads CASSERGRDSLNTEAFF. The CDR3 nucleotides are TGCGCCAGCAGTGAGAGGGGCCGGGACAGCTTGAACACTGAAGCTTTCTTT.

The DNA of the CDR3 is TGTGCCATCAGCCCAGACAGGATGAACACTGAAGCTTTCTTT. Protein: CAISPDRMNTEAFF. This chain joins TRBV10-3 and TRBJ1-1; the D gene is possibly TRBD1 (6 bases). Trimming shortened V by 6 bases and J by 0 bases, and 11 bases separated the two germline ends. The CDR3 is 14 amino acids. The germline gives CDR1 ENHRY, CDR2 SYGVKD.

This chain joins TRBV5-1 and TRBJ1-1, with a weak D call TRBD1 (6 bases). Per germline, CDR1 SGHRS and CDR2 YFSETQ. V lost 1 base to trimming and J lost 4 bases, with 11 bases between them. CDR3 length: 14 amino acids. CDR3 sequence reads: CASSLTRGSTEAFF. The CDR3 region has the DNA TGCGCCAGCAGCTTGACCAGGGGATCCACTGAAGCTTTCTTT.

V and J are TRBV5-1 and TRBJ1-2, with D maybe TRBD1 (5 bases). Germline V gene lookup returns CDR1 SGHRS and CDR2 YFSETQ. The V end was cut by 8 bases, the J end by 6 bases, with 17 bases between. This CDR3 contains 13 residues. CDR3 protein: CASGTGPGDGYTF. CDR3 in DNA: TGCGCCAGTGGGACTGGGCCAGGCGATGGCTACACCTTC.

V gene TRBV5-4 combines with J gene TRBJ2-1, with D possibly TRBD1 on 5 matching bases. The V gene lost 4 bases and the J gene lost 0 bases, with 11 bases spanning the gap. Germline CDR1 is SGHNT and CDR2 is YYREEE (reference sequence). CDR3 length equals 15 residues. CDR3 residues: CASSQDSASYNEQFF. The DNA of the CDR3 is TGTGCCAGCAGCCAAGACAGTGCCTCCTACAATGAGCAGTTCTTC.

The chain combines TRBV5-1 with TRBJ1-5; 7 bases are shared with TRBD1. The CDR3 consists of 17 residues. The junction had 13 bases not matched to a gene; V was cut back by 4 bases and J by 3 bases. Germline CDR1 reads SGHRS; CDR2 reads YFSETQ. Here the CDR3 DNA reads TGCGCCAGCAGCAGGGGGCCCCAGGGGGGAGACAATCAGCCCCAGCATTTT. This encodes CASSRGPQGGDNQPQHF. Full variable domain (rest looked up from reference TRBV5-1 and TRBJ1-5): KAGVTQTPRYLIKTRGQQVTLSCSPISGHRSVSWYQQTPGQGLQFLFEYFSETQRNKGNFPGRFSGRQFSNSRSEMNVSTLELGDSALYLCASSRGPQGGDNQPQHFGDGTRLSIL.

The chain joins TRBV7-9 to TRBJ2-3; possible D gene TRBD1, 5 bases. Germline loops: CDR1 SEHNR, CDR2 FQNEAQ (reference sequence). V lost 1 base to trimming and J lost 1 base, with 9 bases between them. CDR3 size: 15 residues. CDR3 residues: CASSLGGAGTDTQYF. The CDR3 coding sequence is TGTGCCAGCAGCTTAGGTGGGGCAGGCACAGATACGCAGTATTTT.

The V gene is TRBV9, the J gene TRBJ2-1; 8 bases map to TRBD1. Trimming took 4 bases from V and 2 from J; bases not matched to a gene: 14. The CDR3 loop spans 18 amino acids. Germline lookup yields CDR1 SGDLS and CDR2 YYNGEE. CDR3 bases: TGTGCCAGCAGCCCTCAAAGCGGACAGGGCCTTACCTACAATGAGCAGTTCTTC. Translating it yields CASSPQSGQGLTYNEQFF.

The chain carries TRBV9 and TRBJ2-3, with TRBD2 matching 7 bases. This CDR3 has 16 residues. With 4 bases clipped from V and 2 bases from J, the junction kept 10 bases outside the gene matches. Germline V lookup: CDR1 SGDLS, CDR2 YYNGEE. DNA of the CDR3: TGTGCCAGCAGCCGGAATAGCGGGCTATCCACAGATACGCAGTATTTT. As protein: CASSRNSGLSTDTQYF. Full variable domain (remainder filled in from reference TRBV9 and TRBJ2-3): DSGVTQTPKHLITATGQRVTLRCSPRSGDLSVYWYQQSLDQGLQFLIQYYNGEERAKGNILERFSAQQFPDLHSELNLSSLELGDSALYFCASSRNSGLSTDTQYFGPGTRLTVL.

This clone was counted a single time. V is TRBV29-1 and J is TRBJ1-4; D is uncertain. The germline V gene encodes CDR1 SQVTM and CDR2 ANQGSEA. With 7 bases removed from V and 5 bases from J, the gap between germline ends came to 14 bases. The CDR3 consists of 13 residues. The CDR3 bases are TGCAGCGCCTCCACCGGTTGGAATGAAAAACTGTTTTTT. This sequence encodes CSASTGWNEKLFF. The variable domain in full, completed from reference TRBV29-1 and TRBJ1-4, reads SAVISQKPSRDICQRGTSLTIQCQVDSQVTMMFWYRQQPGQSLTLIATANQGSEATYESGFVIDKFPISRPNLTFSTLTVSNMSPEDSSIYLCSASTGWNEKLFFGSGTQLSVL.

CDR3: CASSPGGAAEAFF. Here the CDR3 DNA reads TGTGCCAGCAGCCCAGGGGGCGCGGCTGAAGCTTTCTTT. The chain combines TRBV5-4 with TRBJ1-1; 8 nucleotides match TRBD1. The CDR3 sequence is 13 residues long. Unmatched junction bases numbered 5, after V lost 4 bases and J lost 6 bases. Looked up from germline, CDR1 is SGHNT and CDR2 is YYREEE (reference sequence).

The V call is TRBV18, the J call TRBJ1-4, with D possibly TRBD1 on 5 matching bases. The CDR3 is made up of 17 amino acids. The germline V gene encodes CDR1 KGHSH and CDR2 LQKENI. V was pared by 0 bases and J by 4 bases, with 15 bases between. The CDR3 sequence: CASSPPGPQGYNEKLFF. As DNA, the CDR3 is TGTGCCAGCTCACCACCGGGGCCCCAGGGATATAATGAAAAACTGTTTTTT.

The V gene is TRBV18, the J gene TRBJ1-2; no clear D. CDR1 is KGHSH and CDR2 is LQKENI in the germline V gene. The CDR3 runs to 13 residues. The ends were cut back, 3 bases at V and 8 bases at J, with 13 bases in the middle. The chain's CDR3 is CASSPEVGRGYTF. CDR3 DNA: TGTGCCAGCTCACCCGAAGTAGGGAGAGGCTACACCTTC.

The chain recombines TRBV5-1 with TRBJ2-2; D possibly corresponds to TRBD2 (5 bases). Looked up from germline, CDR1 is SGHRS and CDR2 is YFSETQ. The CDR3 runs 15 residues. V lost 0 bases and J lost 0, with 6 bases in between. The CDR3 coding sequence is TGCGCCAGCAGCTTGGGGACTGCGAACACCGGGGAGCTGTTTTTT. Residues: CASSLGTANTGELFF. Complete variable domain (other parts from reference TRBV5-1 and TRBJ2-2): KAGVTQTPRYLIKTRGQQVTLSCSPISGHRSVSWYQQTPGQGLQFLFEYFSETQRNKGNFPGRFSGRQFSNSRSEMNVSTLELGDSALYLCASSLGTANTGELFFGEGSRLTVL.

This chain joins TRBV20-1 and TRBJ1-2; a weak D match, TRBD1 (6 bases). The germline V gene encodes CDR1 DFQATT and CDR2 SNEGSKA (reference sequence). The CDR3 totals 16 residues. The germline V and J ends were trimmed by 3 bases and 4 bases, with 21 bases remaining between them. CDR3: CSASDRPAGVGYGYTF. The DNA of the CDR3 is TGCAGTGCTAGTGACAGGCCCGCGGGTGTGGGCTATGGCTACACCTTC.

The chain combines TRBV6-6 with TRBJ1-5, with D unclear. The CDR3 runs 13 residues. The V end lost 4 bases, the J end lost 5 bases, and 9 bases lay between the germline ends. Germline values: CDR1 MNHNY, CDR2 SVGAGI (reference sequence). CDR3 amino acids: CASSSGGDQPQHF. DNA for the CDR3: TGTGCCAGCAGTTCCGGCGGGGATCAGCCCCAGCATTTT.

This rearrangement joins TRBV28 to TRBJ2-1; possibly TRBD1 for D (5 bases). The CDR3 is 13 residues long. The V end was cut by 7 bases, the J end by 13 bases, with 20 bases between. Germline V CDR1 and CDR2: MDHEN, SYDVKM. The CDR3 here is CASNRGRQGPQFF. The CDR3 DNA sequence: TGTGCCAGCAATAGGGGTCGACAAGGACCCCAGTTCTTC.